The 24 T cell receptor beta chains listed next were all sequenced from one sample in a study of T cell changes during pregnancy in multiple sclerosis. TCRdb's copy holds only in-frame clones and misses some; the assay was immunoSEQ multiplex PCR. The table lists 25,000 to 30,000 clones, roughly 89% of them singletons, with about 0.61% in the top ten. Sample: CD4+ T cells from peripheral blood mononuclear cells, taken in the first trimester of pregnancy. The source is a female donor in good health, enrolled as a control in a pregnancy study.

This CDR3 reads CASSYGGDSNQPQHF. In DNA, the CDR3 is TGTGCCAGCAGCTACGGGGGGGATAGCAATCAGCCCCAGCATTTT. The chain uses TRBV7-9 and TRBJ1-5, with D possibly TRBD1 on 5 matching bases. Trimming took off 4 bases at V and 0 bases at J, with 10 bases between the two ends. There are 15 residues in the CDR3. CDR1 and CDR2 from the germline V gene are SEHNR and FQNEAQ (reference sequence).

V usage is TRBV6-1 and J usage is TRBJ2-3; TRBD1 agrees at 7 bases. There are 14 residues in the CDR3. J was trimmed by 0 bases and V by 7 bases; bases with no gene match: 4. Per the germline V gene, CDR1 is MNHNS and CDR2 is SASEGT. The CDR3 sequence: CASTWDRSTDTQYF. DNA for the CDR3: TGTGCCAGCACTTGGGACAGAAGCACAGATACGCAGTATTTT.

The V and J genes are TRBV30 and TRBJ2-3; D uncertain. V lost 1 base and J 1 base, leaving 3 bases between the germline ends. Germline V CDR1 and CDR2: GTSNPN, SVGIG (reference sequence). The CDR3 extends over 12 amino acids. The CDR3 bases are TGTGCCTGGAGTGGGCGCACAGATACGCAGTATTTT. Its translation is CAWSGRTDTQYF.

This chain links TRBV18 with TRBJ2-5, with D hard to call. The CDR3 runs 12 residues. Germline CDR1 is KGHSH and CDR2 is LQKENI. V was trimmed by 2 bases and J by 3 bases, leaving 4 bases between them. The CDR3 nucleotides are TGTGCCAGCTCACCATCGGAAGAGACCCAGTACTTC. Amino acid sequence: CASSPSEETQYF. The complete variable domain, with remaining parts taken from reference TRBV18 and TRBJ2-5, reads NAGVMQNPRHLVRRRGQEARLRCSPMKGHSHVYWYRQLPEEGLKFMVYLQKENIIDESGMPKERFSAEFPKEGPSILRIQQVVRGDSAAYFCASSPSEETQYFGPGTRLLVL.

The V gene is TRBV10-3, the J gene TRBJ1-5; tentatively, D is TRBD1 (6 bases). Per germline, CDR1 ENHRY and CDR2 SYGVKD. The CDR3 sequence is 17 residues long. V was cut by 0 bases and J by 2 bases, with 14 bases left in between. In DNA form, the CDR3 reads TGTGCCATCAGTGAGTCTTGGAGAGGGGGGGGCAATCAGCCCCAGCATTTT. As protein: CAISESWRGGGNQPQHF.

The V gene is TRBV6-1, the J gene TRBJ2-3, with 12 bases lining up with TRBD2. The CDR3 has 15 residues. V lost 4 bases, J lost 4 bases, and 3 bases stayed unmatched. Germline CDR1 and CDR2: MNHNS and SASEGT. CDR3 region: CASSALAGGPDTQYF. Here the CDR3 DNA reads TGTGCCAGCAGTGCCCTAGCGGGAGGGCCAGATACGCAGTATTTT.

This rearrangement joins TRBV4-3 to TRBJ2-7, with 9 bases matching TRBD2. With 0 bases clipped from V and 6 bases from J, the junction kept 6 bases outside the gene matches. The CDR3 loop spans 15 amino acids. Germline V CDR1 and CDR2: LGHNA, YSLEER. CDR3: CASSQDPSGKSEQYF. CDR3 bases: TGCGCCAGCAGCCAAGACCCTAGCGGGAAATCCGAGCAGTACTTC.

This chain links TRBV27 with TRBJ1-2; possibly TRBD1 for D (5 bases). The CDR3 has 16 amino acids. V gave up 4 bases and J gave up 4 bases, with 19 bases separating them. Germline V CDR1 and CDR2: MNHEY, SMNVEV (reference sequence). The DNA of the CDR3 is TGTGCCAGCAGTTCGTTATGGGGCCCAGAAATCTATGGCTACACCTTC. Encoded protein: CASSSLWGPEIYGYTF.

This chain links TRBV5-1 with TRBJ1-5; D gene ambiguous. Germline CDR1 and CDR2: SGHRS and YFSETQ. V was clipped by 7 bases and J by 6 bases, with 23 bases between them. This CDR3 has 16 amino acids. The DNA of the CDR3 is TGCGCCAGCCCACGTGGGGTTCGAATTGGAGGTCAGCCCCAGCATTTT. This codes for CASPRGVRIGGQPQHF. Full variable domain (missing parts from reference TRBV5-1 and TRBJ1-5): KAGVTQTPRYLIKTRGQQVTLSCSPISGHRSVSWYQQTPGQGLQFLFEYFSETQRNKGNFPGRFSGRQFSNSRSEMNVSTLELGDSALYLCASPRGVRIGGQPQHFGDGTRLSIL.

The genes are TRBV29-1 and TRBJ1-5; D remains ambiguous. The CDR3 loop spans 12 amino acids. V gave up 6 bases and J gave up 4 bases, with 10 bases separating them. Germline assignment: CDR1 SQVTM and CDR2 ANQGSEA. The CDR3 spells CSVVAGNQPQHF. The CDR3 bases are TGCAGCGTCGTTGCGGGTAATCAGCCCCAGCATTTT.

This clone appeared a single time. This sequence joins TRBV6-6 and TRBJ1-2, with TRBD1 matching 7 bases. V dropped 4 bases and J dropped 5; count of bases not matched to a gene: 10. CDR1 is MNHNY, CDR2 SVGAGI, per germline (reference sequence). CDR3 length: 15 residues. In nucleotides, the CDR3 is TGTGCCAGCAGTTTAACAGGGGACGTCTTGTATGGCTACACCTTC. This encodes CASSLTGDVLYGYTF.

This clone was found a few times. The J gene is TRBJ2-7, the V gene TRBV14, with 7 bases aligning to TRBD2. The germline V gene encodes CDR1 SGHDN and CDR2 FVKESK. The CDR3 consists of 15 residues. V lost 5 bases, J lost 6 bases, and 13 bases stayed unmatched. CDR3 residues: CASSAQTSWSVEQYF. CDR3 nucleotides: TGTGCCAGCAGCGCTCAGACTAGCTGGTCCGTCGAGCAGTACTTC.

This sequence joins TRBV6-5 and TRBJ1-5; 9 nucleotides agree with TRBD1. V trimming: 6 bases; J trimming: 1 base; junction bases outside the gene matches: 4. The CDR3 is made up of 15 amino acids. CDR1 and CDR2 (germline): MNHEY, SVGAGI. CDR3 loop: CASRPTGGSNQPQHF. The CDR3 DNA reads TGTGCCAGCAGGCCGACAGGGGGGAGCAATCAGCCCCAGCATTTT.

The V gene is TRBV30, the J gene TRBJ2-5; possible D gene TRBD1, 6 bases. The DNA matches TRBJ2-7 better at its end, which makes the J call doubtful. The CDR3 runs to 12 residues. Germline lookup yields CDR1 GTSNPN and CDR2 SVGIG (reference sequence). Written as DNA, the CDR3 is TGTGCTTTAACCCAGGGGTCCTACGAGCAGTACTTC. This translates into CALTQGSYEQYF.

The rearrangement uses TRBV4-3 and TRBJ2-3, with TRBD2 identical over 9 bases. This CDR3 region has 18 residues. With V trimmed by 0 bases and J by 0 bases, 7 bases remained unmatched. From germline, CDR1 is LGHNA and CDR2 YSLEER. The CDR3: CASSQDPTSGTSTDTQYF. In nucleotides, the CDR3 is TGCGCCAGCAGCCAAGATCCGACTAGCGGAACTAGCACAGATACGCAGTATTTT.

This rearrangement joins TRBV7-9 to TRBJ1-3; the D gene is possibly TRBD1 (5 bases). The V end lost 6 bases, the J end lost 2 bases, and 14 bases lay between the germline ends. The CDR3 is made up of 15 amino acids. CDR1 and CDR2 from the germline V gene are SEHNR and FQNEAQ (reference sequence). Written as DNA, the CDR3 is TGTGCCAGCAGTCGCCAGGGAGGCGCTGGAAACACCATATATTTT. Translation gives CASSRQGGAGNTIYF.

The chain's CDR3 is CASSVGLPLRDRVYEQYF. The CDR3 DNA reads as TGTGCCAGCAGCGTAGGCCTCCCGCTTCGGGACAGGGTCTACGAGCAGTACTTC. The chain joins TRBV9 to TRBJ2-7; 9 bases are a match to TRBD1. Germline V CDR1 and CDR2: SGDLS, YYNGEE. The junction had 13 bases not matched to a gene; V was cut back by 0 bases and J by 3 bases. The CDR3 length is 18 residues.

This chain uses TRBV5-4 with TRBJ1-4, with D maybe TRBD1 (6 bases). V shed 4 bases and J shed 0 bases, with 10 bases lying between them. The CDR3 loop spans 15 amino acids. CDR1 is SGHNT, CDR2 YYREEE, per germline (reference sequence). CDR3 region: CASSEDRATNEKLFF. The CDR3 coding sequence is TGTGCCAGCAGCGAGGACAGAGCAACTAATGAAAAACTGTTTTTT. Full variable domain (outside the CDR3, taken from reference TRBV5-4 and TRBJ1-4): ETGVTQSPTHLIKTRGQQVTLRCSSQSGHNTVSWYQQALGQGPQFIFQYYREEENGRGNFPPRFSGLQFPNYSSELNVNALELDDSALYLCASSEDRATNEKLFFGSGTQLSVL.

The V call is TRBV20-1, the J call TRBJ1-4; no definite D call. From germline, CDR1 is DFQATT and CDR2 SNEGSKA (reference sequence). The CDR3 loop spans 11 amino acids. Between the trimmed V and J ends, which lost 2 bases and 5 bases, there was a span of 3 bases. The CDR3 here is CSARQNEKLFF. The CDR3 DNA is TGCAGTGCTAGACAGAATGAAAAACTGTTTTTT.

The chain couples TRBV27 to TRBJ1-3; D not resolved. V lost 2 bases and J lost 2, with 10 bases in between. The CDR3 contains 15 residues. Germline lookup yields CDR1 MNHEY and CDR2 SMNVEV (reference sequence). The CDR3 nucleotides are TGTGCCAGCAGTTTAAATCCAGGCCCTGGAAACACCATATATTTT. Amino acids: CASSLNPGPGNTIYF.

The genes are TRBV6-1 and TRBJ2-2; 9 bases line up with TRBD1. The germline CDR1 and CDR2 sequences are MNHNS and SASEGT. After removal of 5 bases from V and 7 bases from J, the junction contained 8 bases not matched to a gene. This CDR3 has 15 residues. This CDR3 is CASSPRTGVGGELFF. In nucleotides, the CDR3 is TGTGCCAGCAGTCCACGGACAGGGGTGGGCGGGGAGCTGTTTTTT.

V gene TRBV2 combines with J gene TRBJ2-1; D is possibly TRBD2 (5 bases). CDR1 SNHLY and CDR2 FYNNEI come from the germline V gene. Trimming shortened V by 5 bases and J by 7 bases, and 15 bases separated the two germline ends. CDR3 length: 14 amino acids. CDR3 nucleotides: TGTGCCAGCAGTAGAATGGGAGAGTCTAATGAGCAGTTCTTC. This codes for CASSRMGESNEQFF.

The V and J genes are TRBV19 and TRBJ2-2; TRBD2 aligns across 8 bases. The CDR3 is 14 amino acids. The J segment lost 4 bases and the V segment lost 5 bases, leaving 3 bases of the junction unmatched. The germline gives CDR1 LNHDA, CDR2 SQIVND (reference sequence). The CDR3: CASSYSGATGELFF. CDR3 nucleotides: TGTGCCAGTAGTTATAGCGGGGCCACCGGGGAGCTGTTTTTT.

CDR3 bases: TGCGCCAGCAGTGAAGGTTCGGGACAGGTCCTCTATGGCTACACCTTC. This encodes CASSEGSGQVLYGYTF. The rearrangement uses TRBV10-1 and TRBJ1-2; 8 bases fit TRBD1. CDR1 is WNHNN, CDR2 SYGVQD, per germline (reference sequence). The CDR3 covers 16 residues. Unmatched junction bases numbered 10, after V lost 3 bases and J lost 4 bases.